The source of this T cell receptor beta chain is a study of blood T cell repertoires in COVID-19. Turning to the study itself: PBMCs, B-cell-depleted T cells, or T cells were the source of the cDNA or gDNA that made up the material.

Germline CDR1 SGHTA, CDR2 FQGNSA. This CDR3 is built from 16 residues. Trimming removed 1 base from V and 0 bases from J, with 9 bases in between. Per the original data handling: Reference gene primer amplification yielded estimated nucleated cell counts. Using immunoSEQ multiplex PCR, the repertoire was profiled, and TCRdb retains in-frame clones only, with some absent. V and J calls and clone size are as listed in that table; D and trimming were resolved from the DNA. The top ten hold 4% of the sample, which has more than 150,000 clones, about nine tenths seen once. The material sequenced was peripheral blood. The V call is TRBV7-2, the J call TRBJ1-4, with D possibly matching TRBD1 (5 bases). This TCR was recovered from a woman between 65 and 79 years old with acute or convalescent COVID-19. CDR3 bases: TGTGCCAGCAGCTTAGTACAGGACGCAACTAATGAAAAACTGTTTTTT. This sequence encodes CASSLVQDATNEKLFF.